This is a list of T cell receptor beta chains from one sample in a study of T-cell memory formation after mild COVID-19. TCRdb reanalysed the 5' RACE reads using MiXCR and keeps one entry per CDR3 protein. Of around 430,000 distinct CDR3 sequences in the sample, approximately 15% were seen once. The sequencing input was PBMCs or a T cell subset sorted from them (not recorded which). Receptors were obtained from a man aged 18 to 30 who had mild COVID-19 (a few samples of this study predate the infection). Cell type and time point are not known. Both conserved end residues are part of each CDR3. The D gene is left open where the match is weak. Size values are once, few and many counts, or a class for expanded clones, and some rows have none.

>TRBJ2-7|many|NA|TRBV4-3
CASSPQGGSGEQYF
TGCGCCAGCAGCCCGCAGGGGGGGTCTGGCGAGCAGTACTTC
>TRBJ2-1|NA|TRBD2|TRBV4-3
CASSQSGGRLDEQFF
TGCGCCAGCAGCCAGAGCGGGGGCCGCCTCGATGAGCAGTTCTTC
>TRBJ2-3|NA|NA|TRBV5-5
CASSTAGPSDTQYF
TGTGCCAGCAGCACCGCAGGGCCCTCAGATACGCAGTATTTT
>TRBJ2-5|few|NA|TRBV6-2/TRBV6-3
CASASLGDQETQYF
TGTGCCAGCGCATCCCTGGGGGACCAAGAGACCCAGTACTTC
>TRBJ2-7|NA|NA|TRBV5-1
CASSLDRVSSYEQYF
TGCGCCAGCAGCTTGGACAGGGTGAGCTCCTACGAGCAGTACTTC
>TRBJ2-5|NA|NA|TRBV3-1
CASSQDLDYRQETQYF
TGTGCCAGCAGCCAAGATCTAGACTACCGACAAGAGACCCAGTACTTC
>TRBJ1-2|NA|NA|TRBV27
CASSLSGSAGYTF
TGTGCCAGCAGCCTATCAGGGTCCGCGGGCTACACCTTC
>TRBJ1-2|few|TRBD1|TRBV20-1
CSAISGGGYTF
TGCAGTGCTATATCAGGGGGAGGCTACACCTTC
>TRBJ1-5|NA|NA|TRBV5-8
CASSLWEISNQPQHF
TGTGCCAGCAGCTTGTGGGAAATTAGCAATCAGCCCCAGCATTTT
>TRBJ2-1|NA|NA|TRBV4-1
CASSQVPRSSSYNEQFF
TGCGCCAGCAGCCAAGTACCCAGGAGTAGCTCCTACAATGAGCAGTTCTTC
>TRBJ2-1|many|TRBD1|TRBV29-1
CSCIEGALWDEQFF
TGCAGCTGCATTGAGGGGGCCCTCTGGGATGAGCAGTTCTTC
>TRBJ1-5|NA|NA|TRBV12-3/TRBV12-4
CASSLRSGLAKPQHF
TGTGCCAGCAGTTTACGGTCCGGGCTGGCGAAGCCCCAGCATTTT
>TRBJ1-1|NA|TRBD1|TRBV12-3/TRBV12-4
CASSSGGTDTEAFF
TGTGCCAGCAGTTCAGGGGGTACGGACACTGAAGCTTTCTTT
>TRBJ1-6|few|NA|TRBV7-8
CASSPGAGLGSPLHF
TGTGCCAGCAGCCCCGGCGCAGGGTTGGGTTCACCCCTCCACTTT
>TRBJ1-2|NA|NA|TRBV7-2
CASSLARRDGGYTF
TGTGCCAGCAGCTTAGCGCGCAGAGATGGTGGCTACACCTTC